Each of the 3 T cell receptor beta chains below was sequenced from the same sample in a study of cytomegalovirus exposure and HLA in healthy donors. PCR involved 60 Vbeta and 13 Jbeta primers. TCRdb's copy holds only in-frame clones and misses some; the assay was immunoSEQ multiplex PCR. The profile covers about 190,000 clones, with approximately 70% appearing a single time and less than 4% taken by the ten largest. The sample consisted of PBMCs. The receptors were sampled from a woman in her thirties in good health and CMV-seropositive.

CDR3 sequence: CSVVGSGNEQYF. The CDR3 DNA reads as TGCAGCGTTGTTGGTAGCGGGAACGAGCAGTACTTC. This chain connects TRBV29-1 to TRBJ2-7; 8 positions match TRBD2. V was pared by 4 bases and J by 5 bases, with 4 bases of the junction left unmatched. The germline CDR1 and CDR2 sequences are SQVTM and ANQGSEA. The CDR3 is 12 amino acids.

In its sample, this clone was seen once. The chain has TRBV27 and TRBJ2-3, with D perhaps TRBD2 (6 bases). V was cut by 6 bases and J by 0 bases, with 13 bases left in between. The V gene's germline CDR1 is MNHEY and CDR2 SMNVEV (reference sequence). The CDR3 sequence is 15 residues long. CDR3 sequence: CASRSLAVSTDTQYF. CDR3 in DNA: TGTGCCAGCAGGTCCTTAGCGGTTAGCACAGATACGCAGTATTTT.

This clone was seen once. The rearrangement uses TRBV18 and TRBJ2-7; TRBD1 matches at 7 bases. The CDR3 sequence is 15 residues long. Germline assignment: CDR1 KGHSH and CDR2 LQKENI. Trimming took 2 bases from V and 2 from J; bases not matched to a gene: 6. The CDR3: CASSPTGTEAYEQYF. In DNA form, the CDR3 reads TGTGCCAGCTCACCAACCGGGACAGAAGCCTACGAGCAGTACTTC.